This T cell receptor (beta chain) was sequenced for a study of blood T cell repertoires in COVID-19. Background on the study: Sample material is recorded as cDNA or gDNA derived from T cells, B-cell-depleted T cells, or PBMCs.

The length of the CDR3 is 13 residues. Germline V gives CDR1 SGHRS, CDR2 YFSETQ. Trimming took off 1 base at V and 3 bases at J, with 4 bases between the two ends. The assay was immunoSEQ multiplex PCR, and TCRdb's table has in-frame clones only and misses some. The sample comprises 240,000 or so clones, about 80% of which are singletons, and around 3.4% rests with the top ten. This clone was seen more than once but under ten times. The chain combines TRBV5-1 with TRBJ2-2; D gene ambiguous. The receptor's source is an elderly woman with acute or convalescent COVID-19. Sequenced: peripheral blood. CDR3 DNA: TGCGCCAGCAGCTTGCAGGACACCGGGGAGCTGTTTTTT. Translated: CASSLQDTGELFF.